These 11 T cell receptor beta chains were all obtained from the same sample, sequenced in a study of T cells after yellow fever vaccination. TCRdb re-derived calls from the 5' RACE reads in MiXCR, one entry per CDR3 protein. The data show 70,000 or so distinct CDR3 sequences, roughly 6% seen once. The starting material was CD4+ T cells sorted from PBMCs, obtained less than 16 days after the first yellow fever vaccination. Source of these receptors: a man aged 18-30 years who received the YFV17D yellow fever vaccine.

There are many counts of this clonotype. The chain employs TRBV7-7 and TRBJ2-2, with 7 nucleotides matching TRBD1. Trimming at V came to 4 bases and at J to 6 bases, leaving 5 bases not matched to a gene. CDR1 SSHAT and CDR2 FNYEAQ come from the germline V gene (reference sequence). The CDR3 consists of 14 residues. CDR3 amino acids: CASSSTGIAGELFF. CDR3 sequence (DNA): TGTGCCAGCAGCTCGACAGGGATCGCCGGGGAGCTGTTTTTT.

The gene calls are TRBV7-6 and TRBJ1-3; the D is unclear. With 5 bases removed from V and 4 bases from J, the gap between germline ends came to 9 bases. The length of the CDR3 is 13 residues. Per the germline V gene, CDR1 is SGHVS and CDR2 is FNYEAQ. CDR3 sequence (DNA): TGTGCCAGCAGCCCTCGACACGGAAACACCATATATTTT. It translates to CASSPRHGNTIYF.

This clonotype was observed at least ten times. The genes are TRBV7-6 and TRBJ2-3; 8 bases align to TRBD2. In germline, CDR1 is SGHVS, CDR2 FNYEAQ. V was pared by 2 bases and J by 4 bases, with 5 bases of the junction left unmatched. The CDR3 contains 15 residues. In DNA form, the CDR3 reads TGTGCCAGCAGCTTACGTAGCGGGGTGGCAGATACGCAGTATTTT. Encoded protein: CASSLRSGVADTQYF. The variable domain in full, with the rest retrieved from reference TRBV7-6 and TRBJ2-3, is GAGVSQSPRYKVTKRGQDVALRCDPISGHVSLYWYRQALGQGPEFLTYFNYEAQQDKSGLPNDRFSAERPEGSISTLTIQRTEQRDSAMYRCASSLRSGVADTQYFGPGTRLTVL.

This clonotype was recorded many times. The chain employs TRBV10-3 and TRBJ1-1, with 8 bases aligning to TRBD1. CDR3 size: 15 residues. V was clipped by 4 bases and J by 3 bases; unmatched bases: 7. Germline lookup yields CDR1 ENHRY and CDR2 SYGVKD. CDR3 residues: CAISVGQGSDTEAFF. CDR3 bases: TGTGCCATCAGTGTAGGACAGGGATCGGACACTGAAGCTTTCTTT.

The table lists this clonotype with many counts. J is TRBJ2-3 and V is TRBV5-1; 8 bases line up with TRBD1. This CDR3 comprises 14 residues. V lost 4 bases, J lost 2 bases, and 3 bases stayed unmatched. Germline CDR1 and CDR2: SGHRS and YFSETQ. The CDR3 DNA reads TGCGCCAGCAGCCTGACAGGGGTCACAGATACGCAGTATTTT. Protein: CASSLTGVTDTQYF.

This clonotype was seen repeatedly, ten times or more. The chain links TRBV20-1 to TRBJ2-5; D unclear. V lost 5 bases and J lost 7, with 14 bases in between. Germline V gene lookup returns CDR1 DFQATT and CDR2 SNEGSKA (reference sequence). The CDR3 is 12 amino acids. CDR3 sequence (DNA): TGCAGTGCTTTTCAGGACGTAGGGACCCAGTACTTC. The encoded protein is CSAFQDVGTQYF.

In its sample, this clonotype was seen many times. The genes are TRBV10-2 and TRBJ1-5; TRBD1 aligns across 10 bases. V gave up 6 bases and J gave up 6 bases; unmatched junction bases: 2. The CDR3 consists of 13 residues. From germline, CDR1 is WSHSY and CDR2 SAAADI. The CDR3 region has the DNA TGCGCCAGCAGCAGACAGGGGGCTCAGCCCCAGCATTTT. This translates into CASSRQGAQPQHF.

In this sample, this clonotype turned up many times. V and J are TRBV20-1 and TRBJ2-2; D gene unclear. The germline gives CDR1 DFQATT, CDR2 SNEGSKA (reference sequence). This CDR3 comprises 12 residues. Trimming shortened V by 4 bases and J by 0 bases, and 3 bases separated the two germline ends. The CDR3 DNA follows: TGCAGTGCTACCGCGAACACCGGGGAGCTGTTTTTT. Protein product: CSATANTGELFF.

Ten or more counts support this clonotype. The chain joins TRBV3-1 to TRBJ2-7; maybe TRBD2 (5 bases). The CDR3 consists of 13 residues. V shed 0 bases and J shed 6 bases, with 9 bases lying between them. The germline gives CDR1 LGHDT, CDR2 YNNKEL (reference sequence). The CDR3 DNA reads as TGTGCCAGCAGCCAAGAAGTTCGGGGCGAGCAGTACTTC. It translates to CASSQEVRGEQYF.

In this sample, this clonotype turned up many times. The chain carries TRBV7-2 and TRBJ2-7; TRBD2 matches 7 bases. The CDR3 totals 15 residues. Germline V gene lookup returns CDR1 SGHTA and CDR2 FQGNSA. Trimming removed 1 base from V and 2 bases from J; junction bases left unmatched: 5. The chain's CDR3 is CASSLGSGGTYEQYF. In DNA, the CDR3 is TGTGCCAGCAGCTTAGGCTCCGGGGGGACCTACGAGCAGTACTTC.

The table lists this clonotype with many counts. This chain joins TRBV19 and TRBJ1-1; TRBD1 aligns across 10 bases. V was clipped by 5 bases and J by 5 bases; unmatched bases: 5. Looked up from germline, CDR1 is LNHDA and CDR2 is SQIVND (reference sequence). The CDR3 is made up of 14 amino acids. CDR3 in DNA: TGTGCCAGTAGTCTGATGGGACAGGGGACTGAAGCTTTCTTT. Translated: CASSLMGQGTEAFF.